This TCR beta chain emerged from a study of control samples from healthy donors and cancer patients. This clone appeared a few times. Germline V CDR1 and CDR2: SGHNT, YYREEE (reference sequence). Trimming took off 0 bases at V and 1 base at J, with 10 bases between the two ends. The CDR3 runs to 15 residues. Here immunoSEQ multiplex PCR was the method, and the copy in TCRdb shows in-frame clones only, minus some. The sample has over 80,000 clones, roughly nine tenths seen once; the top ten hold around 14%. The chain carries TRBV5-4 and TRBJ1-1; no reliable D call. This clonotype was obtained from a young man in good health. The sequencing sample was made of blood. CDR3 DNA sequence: TGTGCCAGCAGCTTGGCGTGGCAGTCGAACACTGAAGCTTTCTTT. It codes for CASSLAWQSNTEAFF.